This TCR beta chain was obtained from a study of response to subunit inactivated influenza vaccine. TCRdb re-derived calls from the RT-PCR reads in MiXCR, one entry per CDR3 protein. The repertoire includes roughly 500,000 distinct CDR3 sequences, about 25% of them detected once, and approximately 1.9% sits in the top ten. This receptor was identified in a man aged 50-60 years who received an inactivated influenza vaccine. Sequenced here: CD4+ T cells sorted from PBMCs, sampled more than 4 days after vaccination.

In DNA form, the CDR3 reads TGTGCCAGCAGCTTTCGCGGGGAGGGGGAGACCCAGTACTTC. This sequence encodes CASSFRGEGETQYF. V is TRBV13 and J is TRBJ2-5; 7 nucleotides align to TRBD2. This CDR3 comprises 14 residues. Germline V gene lookup returns CDR1 PRHDT and CDR2 FYEKMQ (reference sequence). The V and J ends lost 3 bases and 5 bases, in that order; junction bases with no gene match: 6.